This is a list of T cell receptor beta chains from one sample in a study of shared clonotypes between healthy human individuals. Clones were read by immunoSEQ multiplex PCR, and TCRdb kept only the in-frame ones, dropping some. The sample records some 900,000 clones, 60% to 85% being singletons. Sequenced material: memory CD4+ T cells sorted from blood. These receptors were obtained from a man between 18 and 35 years old in good health. The CDR3 runs from the conserved cysteine through the conserved F or W. A D gene is named only where the DNA matches it firmly. Clone size is stated in some rows and not others, as once, few, many or a class when expanded.

TRBJ2-5,-,TRBD2,TRBV5-4,CASSFDSGGSYGETQYF,TGTGCCAGCAGCTTTGATAGCGGGGGGTCCTATGGAGAGACCCAGTACTTC
TRBJ1-1,-,TRBD1,TRBV2,CASIGTGAYTEAFF,TGTGCCAGCATCGGAACAGGGGCTTACACTGAAGCTTTCTTT
TRBJ2-7,-,-,TRBV5-4,CASRLDRYSYEQYF,TGTGCCAGCAGATTAGACAGATACTCCTACGAGCAGTACTTC
TRBJ1-6,-,-,TRBV19,CASSIVEGYNSPLHF,TGTGCCAGTAGTATAGTTGAGGGGTATAATTCACCCCTCCACTTT
TRBJ1-3,-,-,TRBV7-6,CASSLLGGAGNTIYF,TGTGCCAGCAGCTTATTAGGGGGAGCCGGAAACACCATATATTTT
TRBJ2-7,-,-,TRBV30,CAWSDRRYEQYF,TGTGCCTGGAGCGACAGGAGATACGAGCAGTACTTC
TRBJ1-1,many,-,TRBV2,CASVKLGGHTEAFF,TGTGCCAGCGTCAAGTTGGGGGGCCATACTGAAGCTTTCTTT
TRBJ2-6,-,-,TRBV9,CASSGFTGANVLTF,TGTGCCAGCAGCGGGTTCACTGGGGCCAACGTCCTGACTTTC
TRBJ2-7,once,-,TRBV7-2,CASSSRGRDWDEQYF,TGTGCCAGCAGCAGCCGAGGCCGCGACTGGGACGAGCAGTACTTC
TRBJ1-2,-,-,TRBV2,CASRAQGLLSGYTF,TGTGCCAGCAGGGCACAGGGACTACTGAGCGGCTACACCTTC
TRBJ2-7,once,-,TRBV30,CAWSGRGAEQYF,TGTGCCTGGAGCGGCAGGGGGGCCGAGCAGTACTTC
TRBJ1-3,-,-,TRBV6-5,CASSPSGRGNTIYF,TGTGCCAGCAGTCCCTCCGGGCGGGGAAACACCATATATTTT
TRBJ2-1,-,-,TRBV15,CATSRGGSGEQFF,TGTGCCACCAGCAGAGGGGGAAGCGGCGAGCAGTTCTTC
TRBJ2-1,-,TRBD2,TRBV6-5,CASSSLAGGTEQFF,TGTGCCAGCAGTTCCCTAGCGGGGGGGACTGAGCAGTTCTTC
TRBJ2-7,-,-,TRBV2,CASSDGATYEQYF,TGTGCCAGCAGTGATGGGGCCACCTACGAGCAGTACTTC
TRBJ2-1,once,-,TRBV29-1,CSVGTGNNEQFF,TGCAGCGTTGGGACCGGGAACAATGAGCAGTTCTTC
TRBJ2-7,few,-,TRBV10-2,CASTGSSSSYEQYF,TGCGCCAGCACGGGTAGCTCCAGCTCCTACGAGCAGTACTTC
TRBJ2-5,once,TRBD2,TRBV12-5,CASGRGVSGGGGETQYF,TGTGCTAGTGGCCGCGGGGTGAGCGGGGGAGGCGGAGAGACCCAGTACTTC
TRBJ2-6,-,-,TRBV14,CASSPPWTGANVLTF,TGTGCCAGCAGCCCGCCATGGACCGGGGCCAACGTCCTGACTTTC
TRBJ2-2,-,-,TRBV29-1,CSVEPGKGTGELFF,TGCAGCGTTGAACCGGGGAAGGGTACCGGGGAGCTGTTTTTT
TRBJ2-3,-,TRBD2,TRBV25-1,CASSESSSGNTDTQYF,TGTGCCAGCAGTGAATCGTCTAGCGGAAACACAGATACGCAGTATTTT
TRBJ1-5,-,TRBD1,TRBV19,CASSPNLEFGTGATQHF,TGTGCCAGTAGCCCGAATCTCGAATTCGGGACAGGGGCGACCCAGCATTTT
TRBJ2-5,-,-,TRBV2,CASRATRSQETQYF,TGTGCCAGCAGAGCTACCCGAAGCCAAGAGACCCAGTACTTC
TRBJ2-7,-,TRBD1,TRBV10-3,CAISGTGLGEQYF,TGTGCCATCAGCGGGACAGGGCTTGGCGAGCAGTACTTC
TRBJ2-6,-,-,TRBV18,CASSLPNAGANVLTF,TGTGCCAGCTCCCTCCCCAACGCTGGGGCCAACGTCCTGACTTTC
TRBJ2-3,-,TRBD2,TRBV5-4,CASSLGSGGYTDTQYF,TGTGCCAGCAGCTTGGGTAGCGGGGGTTACACAGATACGCAGTATTTT
TRBJ2-5,-,-,TRBV18,CASSLGLGETQYF,TGTGCCAGCTCACTGGGGCTGGGGGAGACCCAGTACTTC
TRBJ1-6,few,-,TRBV5-5,CASSLEMVQASNSPLHF,TGTGCCAGCAGCTTGGAAATGGTGCAGGCCTCAAATTCACCCCTCCACTTT
TRBJ2-1,once,TRBD2,TRBV11-2,CASSLVVSGTFSNEQFF,TGTGCCAGCAGCTTAGTGGTAAGCGGGACTTTCTCCAATGAGCAGTTCTTC
TRBJ2-5,once,-,TRBV10-3,CAAHTDERETQYF,TGTGCCGCCCATACGGACGAGCGGGAGACCCAGTACTTC
TRBJ2-5,-,TRBD2,TRBV5-4,CASSTPSGRVETQYF,TGTGCCAGCAGCACCCCTAGCGGGAGGGTGGAGACCCAGTACTTC
TRBJ2-1,-,TRBD2,TRBV5-6,CASSSGLAGYNEQFF,TGTGCCAGCAGCTCGGGACTAGCGGGGTACAATGAGCAGTTCTTC
TRBJ2-1,once,-,TRBV7-2,CASSSSWGDYNEQFF,TGTGCCAGCAGCTCCTCTTGGGGGGACTACAATGAGCAGTTCTTC
TRBJ2-2,-,-,TRBV9,CASSVDPGGGHTGELFF,TGTGCCAGCAGCGTAGATCCAGGGGGGGGACACACCGGGGAGCTGTTTTTT
TRBJ1-5,-,-,TRBV6-5,CASSGDLSNQPQHF,TGTGCCAGCAGTGGAGATCTTAGCAATCAGCCCCAGCATTTT
TRBJ1-1,-,-,TRBV7-8,CASRWVGGAQTEAFF,TGTGCCAGCAGATGGGTAGGGGGGGCGCAGACTGAAGCTTTCTTT
TRBJ1-5,-,-,TRBV6-1,CAGQGDSNQPQHF,TGTGCCGGTCAAGGGGATAGCAATCAGCCCCAGCATTTT
TRBJ2-7,-,TRBD2,TRBV5-1,CASSASGGAHEQYF,TGCGCCAGCAGCGCTAGCGGGGGGGCCCACGAGCAGTACTTC
TRBJ1-1,-,-,TRBV7-2,CASSLKQLNTEAFF,TGTGCCAGCAGCTTAAAACAGTTGAACACTGAAGCTTTCTTT
TRBJ2-1,many,-,TRBV4-3,CASSRGRNWAQAISSYNEQFF,TGCGCCAGCAGCCGGGGAAGGAATTGGGCACAGGCTATTAGCTCCTACAATGAGCAGTTCTTC
TRBJ2-2,many,TRBD1,TRBV11-3,CASSPTGSGELFF,TGTGCCAGCAGCCCGACAGGGTCCGGGGAGCTGTTTTTT
TRBJ1-4,-,TRBD1,TRBV7-2,CASSLAGGQGEEKLFF,TGTGCCAGCAGCTTAGCGGGAGGACAGGGGGAGGAAAAACTGTTTTTT
TRBJ2-7,-,-,TRBV7-2,CASSLELVAFHEQYF,TGTGCCAGCAGCTTAGAACTAGTCGCCTTCCACGAGCAGTACTTC
TRBJ1-6,-,-,TRBV19,CASSTINSPLHF,TGTGCCAGTAGTACAATCAATTCACCCCTCCACTTT
TRBJ1-4,-,-,TRBV19,CACGRREREKLFF,TGTGCCTGCGGCAGGAGGGAACGTGAAAAACTGTTTTTT
TRBJ2-2,-,TRBD1,TRBV2,CASSDRGNTGELFF,TGTGCCAGCAGCGACAGGGGGAACACCGGGGAGCTGTTTTTT
TRBJ2-2,-,-,TRBV9,CASSVRQDTGELFF,TGTGCCAGCAGCGTAAGGCAGGACACCGGGGAGCTGTTTTTT
TRBJ2-3,-,TRBD1,TRBV7-9,CASLPVGTGVTDTQYF,TGTGCCAGCCTCCCGGTCGGGACAGGGGTCACAGATACGCAGTATTTT
TRBJ2-5,-,TRBD1,TRBV11-3,CASSLASRRQGETQYF,TGTGCCAGCAGCTTAGCTTCTCGTAGACAGGGGGAGACCCAGTACTTC
TRBJ1-5,-,TRBD1,TRBV7-8,CASSLWGTGDQPQHF,TGTGCCAGCAGCTTATGGGGGACAGGGGACCAGCCCCAGCATTTT
TRBJ2-5,-,TRBD1,TRBV27,CASQSGQGVWKTQYF,TGTGCCAGCCAATCGGGACAGGGGGTTTGGAAGACCCAGTACTTC
TRBJ1-1,-,-,TRBV10-3,CAISGTVNTEAFF,TGTGCCATCAGTGGTACGGTGAACACTGAAGCTTTCTTT
TRBJ2-1,-,-,TRBV7-2,CASSLARYSNNEQFF,TGTGCCAGCAGCTTAGCGCGATACAGTAACAATGAGCAGTTCTTC
TRBJ1-6,once,-,TRBV5-1,CASRKVYNSPLHF,TGCGCCAGCAGGAAAGTCTATAATTCACCCCTCCACTTT